A single sample is the source of the 21 T cell receptor beta chains below, sequenced in a study of shared clonotypes between healthy human individuals. Data came from immunoSEQ multiplex PCR; TCRdb stores just in-frame clones and leaves some out. The sample includes 300,000 to 400,000 clones, around 72% of them seen just once. Sequenced: memory CD4+ T cells sorted from blood. Subset described: CD45RA-negative fraction. The source of these receptors is a man younger than 40 in good health.

V gene TRBV11-2 combines with J gene TRBJ2-6; D may be TRBD2 (6 bases). CDR1 SGHAT and CDR2 FQNNGV come from the germline V gene. The length of the CDR3 is 19 residues. The germline V and J ends were trimmed by 6 bases and 2 bases, with 23 bases remaining between them. CDR3 in DNA: TGTGCCAGCAGTTTTAACCGGGACTTCACGAGGCCTGGGGCCAACGTCCTGACTTTC. This sequence encodes CASSFNRDFTRPGANVLTF.

In the case of this clone: This sample includes further DNA sequences coding for the same CDR3. J is TRBJ1-1 and V is TRBV2, with a possible D match to TRBD1 (5 bases). Trimming removed 6 bases from V and 4 bases from J, with 12 bases in between. CDR3 length equals 13 residues. Germline V lookup: CDR1 SNHLY, CDR2 FYNNEI. CDR3 region: CASSPRGGTEAFF. Written as DNA, the CDR3 is TGTGCCAGCAGCCCCCGTGGGGGCACTGAAGCTTTCTTT.

CDR3 residues: CASSPQTLARTKGAYEQYF. As DNA, the CDR3 is TGCGCCAGCAGCCCTCAGACTCTAGCGAGAACGAAAGGAGCCTACGAGCAGTACTTC. V usage is TRBV4-1 and J usage is TRBJ2-7; possibly TRBD2 for D (6 bases). Germline CDR1 is MGHRA and CDR2 is YSYEKL. CDR3 length: 19 residues. The germline V and J ends were trimmed by 4 bases and 2 bases, with 27 bases remaining between them.

DNA of the CDR3: TGTGCCAGCACTCAACCCGACAGGTCTTTGGATACGCAGTATTTT. Translated, it gives CASTQPDRSLDTQYF. V is TRBV7-2 and J is TRBJ2-3; a possible D gene is TRBD1 (6 bases). The V gene's germline CDR1 is SGHTA and CDR2 FQGNSA. Trimming left V 7 bases short and J 6 bases short, with 20 bases between. This CDR3 contains 15 residues.

This chain uses TRBV18 with TRBJ2-5; D unclear. V lost 1 base, J lost 5 bases, and 20 bases lay in between. Germline CDR1 is KGHSH and CDR2 is LQKENI. The length of the CDR3 is 17 residues. CDR3 region: CASSPQASPLSRETQYF. CDR3 bases: TGTGCCAGCTCACCACAGGCGAGCCCCCTGTCTCGGGAGACCCAGTACTTC.

The rearrangement joins TRBV7-9 to TRBJ2-3, with TRBD1 identical over 9 bases. Germline V lookup: CDR1 SEHNR, CDR2 FQNEAQ (reference sequence). CDR3 length equals 18 residues. With 3 bases clipped from V and 4 bases from J, the junction kept 14 bases outside the gene matches. The CDR3 coding sequence is TGTGCCAGCAGCTTCCAGATTACCGCACAGGGGGCCCCAGATACGCAGTATTTT. Translating gives CASSFQITAQGAPDTQYF. Using reference TRBV7-9 and TRBJ2-3 for the parts outside the CDR3, the full variable domain is DTGVSQNPRHKITKRGQNVTFRCDPISEHNRLYWYRQTLGQGPEFLTYFQNEAQLEKSRLLSDRFSAERPKGSFSTLEIQRTEQGDSAMYLCASSFQITAQGAPDTQYFGPGTRLTVL.

The V and J genes are TRBV5-1 and TRBJ2-6, with TRBD1 as a possible D gene (5 bases). CDR1 and CDR2 (germline): SGHRS, YFSETQ. Trimming took off 7 bases at V and 5 bases at J, with 22 bases between the two ends. The CDR3 consists of 17 residues. In nucleotides, the CDR3 is TGCGCCAGCGGACACAAAGGTTCACAAAGTCGGGCCAACGTCCTGACTTTC. Amino acids: CASGHKGSQSRANVLTF.

V and J are TRBV11-1 and TRBJ2-7; tentative D call: TRBD2 (6 bases). The V gene's germline CDR1 is SGHAT and CDR2 FQDESV (reference sequence). The CDR3 extends over 13 amino acids. V lost 6 bases and J lost 2, with 11 bases in between. This chain's CDR3 is CASRGTGTYEQYF. The CDR3 coding sequence is TGTGCCAGCAGGGGGACTGGAACCTACGAGCAGTACTTC. Full variable domain (remainder filled in from reference TRBV11-1 and TRBJ2-7): EAEVAQSPRYKITEKSQAVAFWCDPISGHATLYWYRQILGQGPELLVQFQDESVVDDSQLPKDRFSAERLKGVDSTLKIQPAELGDSAMYLCASRGTGTYEQYFGPGTRLTVT.

The CDR3 bases are TGTGCCAGCAGGACAGTGATCCTCTATGGCTACACCTTC. Its translation is CASRTVILYGYTF. The chain has TRBV6-6 and TRBJ1-2, with D possibly being TRBD1 (5 bases). Germline CDR1 MNHNY, CDR2 SVGAGI (reference sequence). The CDR3 sequence is 13 residues long. Trimming removed 6 bases from V and 4 bases from J, with 12 bases in between.

This clone was found once. The V and J genes are TRBV5-5 and TRBJ1-2, with 8 bases matching TRBD1. The CDR3 totals 14 residues. J gave up 4 bases and V 4 bases, and 6 bases lay outside the gene matches. The germline V gene encodes CDR1 SGHKS and CDR2 YYEKEE (reference sequence). CDR3 nucleotide sequence: TGTGCCAGCAGCCGTGGACAGGGCCTCTATGGCTACACCTTC. Amino acid sequence: CASSRGQGLYGYTF.

Comment on this clone: Different DNA sequences within this sample yield the same CDR3. The chain couples TRBV25-1 to TRBJ2-2; no clear D. The CDR3 contains 12 residues. Germline CDR1 MGHDK, CDR2 SYGVNS. V was shortened by 3 bases and J by 7 bases, with 6 bases between the two germline ends. Here the CDR3 DNA reads TGTGCCAGCAGTGATTTTGGCGGGGAGCTGTTTTTT. Its translation is CASSDFGGELFF.

V usage is TRBV19 and J usage is TRBJ2-1, with D perhaps TRBD1 or TRBD2 (5 bases each). This CDR3 is 15 amino acids long. Trimming stripped 8 bases from V and 4 bases from J, with 18 bases between. Germline V lookup: CDR1 LNHDA, CDR2 SQIVND (reference sequence). The CDR3 DNA sequence: TGTGCCAGTTCAAGAGCGGACACCCTGTACAATGAGCAGTTCTTC. Translation: CASSRADTLYNEQFF.

This clone was detected only once. This rearrangement joins TRBV6-5 to TRBJ1-2; D might be TRBD1 (6 bases). Trimming took 6 bases from V and 3 from J, leaving 11 bases between them. Germline V gives CDR1 MNHEY, CDR2 SVGAGI. The CDR3 has 13 residues. CDR3 nucleotide sequence: TGTGCCAGCAGGGGGGGCGGCGACTATGGCTACACCTTC. Translating it yields CASRGGGDYGYTF.

The chain carries TRBV2 and TRBJ2-7; 10 positions match TRBD1. The CDR3 contains 13 residues. Germline loops: CDR1 SNHLY, CDR2 FYNNEI. The CDR3 loop reads CATSKSTGGWEYF. The CDR3 bases are TGTGCAACTTCAAAATCGACAGGGGGCTGGGAGTACTTC. Variable domain in full (rest from reference TRBV2 and TRBJ2-7): EPEVTQTPSHQVTQMGQEVILRCVPISNHLYFYWYRQILGQKVEFLVSFYNNEISEKSEIFDDQFSVERPDGSNFTLKIRSTKLEDSAMYFCATSKSTGGWEYFGPGTRLTVT.

The rearrangement uses TRBV5-6 and TRBJ2-1; no clear D. Trimming took 2 bases from V and 9 from J, leaving 6 bases between them. The CDR3 has 11 residues. Germline CDR1 reads SGHDT; CDR2 reads YYEEEE. The CDR3 DNA reads as TGTGCCAGCAGCTTAGGACCTGAGCAGTTCTTC. It specifies CASSLGPEQFF.

A remark on this clone: Germline and junction disagree at one end, which may indicate a read error. The DNA of the CDR3 is TGTGCTAGCAGCTTGAGTATCAGCGGCTCCTACAATGAGCAGTTCTTC. The encoded protein is CASSLSISGSYNEQFF. The chain uses TRBV7-7 and TRBJ2-1; D is perhaps TRBD2 (5 bases). The V gene's germline CDR1 is SSHAT and CDR2 FNYEAQ (reference sequence). The length of the CDR3 is 16 residues.

Turning to this clone: A single base separates this from a much larger clone, so it may be a read error. This sample also contains other DNA sequences that code for the same CDR3. This chain links TRBV5-1 with TRBJ2-7; the match to TRBD1 covers 8 bases. The CDR3 consists of 15 residues. CDR1 is SGHRS, CDR2 YFSETQ, per germline. Trimming removed 8 bases from V and 4 bases from J; junction bases left unmatched: 14. CDR3 bases: TGCGCCAGTAGCGCGTCCGGGACAGGACTATACGAGCAGTACTTC. It yields the protein CASSASGTGLYEQYF. Looking up the rest from reference TRBV5-1 and TRBJ2-7 gives the full variable domain: KAGVTQTPRYLIKTRGQQVTLSCSPISGHRSVSWYQQTPGQGLQFLFEYFSETQRNKGNFPGRFSGRQFSNSRSEMNVSTLELGDSALYLCASSASGTGLYEQYFGPGTRLTVT.

This clone showed up just a few times. The J gene is TRBJ1-3, the V gene TRBV19, with D uncertain. This CDR3 contains 14 residues. Germline V gene sequence: CDR1 LNHDA, CDR2 SQIVND (reference sequence). The germline V and J ends were trimmed by 3 bases and 5 bases, with 11 bases remaining between them. The CDR3, as DNA: TGTGCCAGTAGTATCTTCGGAGACCGAAACACCATATATTTT. Protein product: CASSIFGDRNTIYF.

The chain has TRBV7-9 and TRBJ2-3; TRBD2 agrees at 12 bases. The germline V gene encodes CDR1 SEHNR and CDR2 FQNEAQ (reference sequence). J lost 0 bases, V lost 7 bases, and 5 bases had no gene match. The CDR3 runs to 16 residues. The CDR3 loop is CASNLAGGPSTDTQYF. In DNA, the CDR3 is TGTGCCAGCAACCTAGCGGGAGGGCCTAGCACAGATACGCAGTATTTT.

This clone was seen once. This chain joins TRBV11-2 and TRBJ1-2, with D hard to call. Trimming shortened V by 5 bases and J by 4 bases, and 14 bases separated the two germline ends. The CDR3 runs to 14 residues. Germline loops: CDR1 SGHAT, CDR2 FQNNGV. In nucleotides, the CDR3 is TGTGCCAGCAGCCCCCCATACGATAGCTATGGCTACACCTTC. Its translation is CASSPPYDSYGYTF.

The rearrangement links TRBV28 to TRBJ1-2; D might be TRBD1 (6 bases). The germline CDR1 and CDR2 sequences are MDHEN and SYDVKM. The CDR3 spans 15 residues. With 2 bases removed from V and 3 bases from J, the gap between germline ends came to 13 bases. CDR3 in DNA: TGTGCCAGCAGTTTAAGTGCAGGGGATTACTATGGCTACACCTTC. Translated, it gives CASSLSAGDYYGYTF.